This T cell receptor beta chain comes out of a study of human T cells and chemical hapten exposure (dated by TCRdb to the early 2020s). Background on the whole study: Libraries were combined into a pool for sequencing, and differences in TCR yield between samples came mainly from small differences in library volumes within the pool. The study tracked peripheral blood TCR repertoire changes in vivo during primary and secondary sensitization to the hapten diphenylcyclopropenone (DPC) in alopecia patients. Both TCR alpha and TCR beta chains were sequenced from each blood RNA sample. The research as a whole found: After repeated subsampling, the strength of the expansion versus patch-test correlation and the threshold at which it became significant changed. DPC sensitization did not change the number of TCRs with a frequency above 1 in 1000, and there was no evidence of changes in global repertoire structure.

The CDR3 contains 15 residues, cysteine and phenylalanine counted. Only the CDR3 part of the read is kept: 45 bases, read in frame from the first base. Ends trimmed: V by 9 bases, J by 1 base; bases unmatched to a gene: 11. From a lookup of the germline V gene, CDR1 and CDR2 are MDHEN and SYDVKM. With regard to this clonotype: The antigen it recognizes is unknown. No base qualities exist here, and no much larger clone lies one base off it.

Unfractionated whole blood was collected in Tempus Blood RNA tubes, and total RNA was extracted from that blood. Roughly 5 healthy volunteers acted as controls for TCR sequencing and had blood drawn at day 0, 2 weeks and 6 weeks. The receptor library was made with 5' RACE. TCRdb records Illumina MiSeq as the sequencer. Library preparation attached unique molecular identifiers to individual cDNA molecules for quantitative, reproducible TCR counting. On the authors' methods: The median number of TCRs per sample was 95,638, ranging from roughly 23,224 to 690,600. The Decombinator software suite was used to annotate V, J and CDR3 in the TCR reads. To make PS versus PT1 abundance plots, every sample was subsampled to the same number of TCRs (28,000). Expanded TCRs were defined as absent before sensitization and observed at least eight times at the 2-week time point. TCRdb reprocessed the public reads (quality trimming at Q25 with fastp, clone calling with MiXCR) and kept in-frame beta chains. A single entry per CDR3 protein holds the most common genes and DNA from its merged rows. What appears here as the V and J calls and clone size reflects TCRdb's work, not the paper's. In all, the sample holds around 140,000 distinct CDR3 sequences, and approximately 4% of those were seen once. Over 1.3% of the sample lies in the top ten.

The chain uses TRBV28 and TRBJ2-7, and 8 junctional nucleotides match TRBD2. This clonotype was sampled from a female donor in good health. CDR3 region: CASLPGGRLSYEQYF. The DNA reads as follows: TGTGCCAGTCTCCCGGGGGGGCGACTATCCTACGAGCAGTACTTC.